These 27 T cell receptor beta chains were all obtained from the same sample, sequenced in a study of a mutant IDH1 vaccine in newly diagnosed glioma. The antigens for these receptors are not known. Time point specified: week 35, safety follow-up. The vaccine gave 300 ug of a 20-mer mutant IDH1 peptide subcutaneously per dose. The method was immunoSEQ multiplex PCR; TCRdb's version includes in-frame clones alone and lacks a portion of them. The table has over 55,000 clones, more than 80% seen once; the top ten hold roughly 5.3%. Sequences were derived from PBMCs, sampled from a glioma patient whose treatment included an IDH1 peptide vaccine. All receptors come from a man in his forties with glioma.

CDR3 in DNA: TGTGCCAGCAGGAGCGGGGGAATAACCTACGAGCAGTACTTC. Translated, it gives CASRSGGITYEQYF. This chain joins TRBV2 and TRBJ2-7; 8 nucleotides line up with TRBD2. The CDR3 has 14 residues. The germline V gene has CDR1 SNHLY and CDR2 FYNNEI. V gave up 6 bases and J gave up 2 bases; unmatched junction bases: 6.

This clone was counted a single time. The V call is TRBV6-1, the J call TRBJ1-5; no clear D gene. The CDR3 spans 14 residues. From germline, CDR1 is MNHNS and CDR2 SASEGT. Trimming cost V 2 bases and J 2 bases, with 7 bases left between them. CDR3 nucleotide sequence: TGTGCCAGCAGTGAACGTTGGGGCAATCAGCCCCAGCATTTT. This sequence encodes CASSERWGNQPQHF.

The chain is built from TRBV5-6 and TRBJ1-2; D perhaps matches TRBD1 (5 bases). The CDR3 contains 12 residues. Per germline, CDR1 SGHDT and CDR2 YYEEEE. V gave up 3 bases and J gave up 6 bases, with 9 bases separating them. Written as DNA, the CDR3 is TGTGCCAGCAGCTGGGGCGGGGATGGCTACACCTTC. It is translated as CASSWGGDGYTF.

V is TRBV7-6 and J is TRBJ2-3, with 10 bases matching TRBD2. The J segment lost 6 bases and the V segment lost 1 base, leaving 4 bases of the junction unmatched. Looked up from germline, CDR1 is SGHVS and CDR2 is FNYEAQ. The CDR3 covers 15 residues. This CDR3 is CASSLGTSGPDTQYF. The CDR3 DNA reads TGTGCCAGCAGCTTAGGGACTAGCGGTCCCGATACGCAGTATTTT.

The rearrangement links TRBV7-2 to TRBJ2-1; tentative D call: TRBD2 (7 bases). Germline V CDR1 and CDR2: SGHTA, FQGNSA. CDR3 length: 15 residues. The V end lost 5 bases, the J end lost 4 bases, and 15 bases lay between the germline ends. This CDR3 reads CASSPLRGAYNEQFF. The CDR3 nucleotides are TGTGCCAGCAGCCCCCTTCGGGGGGCTTACAATGAGCAGTTCTTC.

The genes are TRBV27 and TRBJ1-1, with D perhaps TRBD1 (6 bases). The CDR3 length is 18 residues. V lost 6 bases and J lost 0, with 23 bases in between. CDR1 is MNHEY and CDR2 is SMNVEV in the germline V gene (reference sequence). The CDR3 nucleotides read TGTGCCAGCAGACCCATATTGGCCTTTGGACAGATGAACACTGAAGCTTTCTTT. This sequence encodes CASRPILAFGQMNTEAFF.

CDR3 protein: CASSLGGSDEKLFF. The CDR3 DNA sequence: TGTGCCAGCAGCTTGGGAGGGTCCGATGAAAAACTGTTTTTT. The chain uses TRBV5-6 and TRBJ1-4; D gene ambiguous. Germline CDR1 reads SGHDT; CDR2 reads YYEEEE. Trimming removed 0 bases from V and 6 bases from J, with 9 bases in between. The CDR3 contains 14 residues.

V is TRBV5-6 and J is TRBJ1-2, with 8 nucleotides matching TRBD1. Losses at the gene ends were 4 bases for V and 8 bases for J; bases not matched to a gene: 4. Germline-derived CDR1 and CDR2 are SGHDT and YYEEEE. The CDR3 contains 12 residues. CDR3 bases: TGTGCCAGCAGCACCGGACAGGGAGGCTACACCTTC. Translating it yields CASSTGQGGYTF.

This sequence joins TRBV4-3 and TRBJ2-7; the D gene could be TRBD1 or TRBD2 (6 bases each). Trimming took 1 base from V and 2 from J, leaving 9 bases between them. This CDR3 contains 14 residues. Germline V gene data show CDR1 as LGHNA and CDR2 as YSLEER. The CDR3 nucleotides read TGCGCCAGCAGCCAAGCTAGGGGGGCCTACGAGCAGTACTTC. This encodes CASSQARGAYEQYF.

The rearrangement links TRBV19 to TRBJ2-1; D is unclear. V shed 7 bases and J shed 4 bases, with 8 bases lying between them. This CDR3 comprises 12 residues. The germline CDR1 and CDR2 sequences are LNHDA and SQIVND (reference sequence). The chain's CDR3 is CASMGSYNEQFF. The CDR3, as DNA: TGTGCCAGTATGGGGTCTTACAATGAGCAGTTCTTC.

The rearrangement joins TRBV2 to TRBJ2-3; 11 bases are a match to TRBD1. The CDR3 runs 16 residues. With V trimmed by 6 bases and J by 0 bases, 5 bases remained unmatched. Germline V CDR1 and CDR2: SNHLY, FYNNEI. The CDR3 bases are TGTGCCAGCAGCGGGACAGGGGGGAGAAGCACAGATACGCAGTATTTT. Protein product: CASSGTGGRSTDTQYF.

This chain uses TRBV28 with TRBJ2-1, with D maybe TRBD2 (5 bases). Germline CDR1 is MDHEN and CDR2 is SYDVKM. The CDR3 runs to 15 residues. The V end was cut by 5 bases, the J end by 2 bases, with 13 bases between. In nucleotides, the CDR3 is TGTGCCAGCAGTCCAATTCGGCGGGCCTACAATGAGCAGTTCTTC. This gives the protein CASSPIRRAYNEQFF.

V is TRBV28 and J is TRBJ2-5, with 7 nucleotides matching TRBD1. The CDR3 is made up of 16 amino acids. The ends lost 4 bases at V and 2 bases at J; junction bases unmatched: 10. Germline V CDR1 and CDR2: MDHEN, SYDVKM. The CDR3 coding sequence is TGTGCCAGCAGTTATTTGTCAGGGGGTGAGCAAGAGACCCAGTACTTC. Translated: CASSYLSGGEQETQYF.

The chain joins TRBV2 to TRBJ2-5; D gene uncertain. CDR1 and CDR2 from the germline V gene are SNHLY and FYNNEI. Trimming took off 8 bases at V and 5 bases at J, with 12 bases between the two ends. This CDR3 has 12 amino acids. In DNA, the CDR3 is TGTGCCAGCCAATACTTCGGGGAGACCCAGTACTTC. Protein product: CASQYFGETQYF.

V gene TRBV7-8 combines with J gene TRBJ2-5; 7 bases line up with TRBD2. Germline V gene lookup returns CDR1 SGHVS and CDR2 FQNEAQ. Trimming removed 5 bases from V and 5 bases from J; junction bases left unmatched: 14. The CDR3 loop spans 16 amino acids. The CDR3: CASSPGSGMRAETQYF. The DNA for the CDR3 is TGTGCCAGCAGCCCAGGGAGCGGGATGAGGGCGGAGACCCAGTACTTC.

This chain uses TRBV30 with TRBJ2-3; no definite D call. The CDR3 covers 11 residues. V dropped 4 bases and J dropped 6 bases, with 8 bases sitting between them. CDR1 is GTSNPN and CDR2 is SVGIG in the germline V gene (reference sequence). CDR3 sequence reads: CAWNSRDTQYF. The DNA for the CDR3 is TGTGCCTGGAATTCGAGGGATACGCAGTATTTT.

V is TRBV7-2 and J is TRBJ2-1; the D is unclear. The V and J ends lost 1 base and 10 bases respectively, with 5 bases between them. Germline CDR1 is SGHTA and CDR2 is FQGNSA. The CDR3 has 11 residues. CDR3 in DNA: TGTGCCAGCAGCTTAGTACAGGAGCAGTTCTTC. It yields the protein CASSLVQEQFF. The variable domain in full, completed from reference TRBV7-2 and TRBJ2-1, reads GAGVSQSPSNKVTEKGKDVELRCDPISGHTALYWYRQSLGQGLEFLIYFQGNSAPDKSGLPSDRFSAERTGGSVSTLTIQRTQQEDSAVYLCASSLVQEQFFGPGTRLTVL.

V and J are TRBV2 and TRBJ2-5; 7 bases map to TRBD1. The assigned J gene may be wrong: the sequence end matches TRBJ2-7 better. Germline CDR1 is SNHLY and CDR2 is FYNNEI. CDR3 length: 15 amino acids. CDR3 DNA: TGTGCCAGCAGTCCGGACAGGCAGAGCTCCTACGAGCAGTACTTC. Protein product: CASSPDRQSSYEQYF.

The chain is built from TRBV5-1 and TRBJ2-3; tentatively, D is TRBD2 (6 bases). CDR1 and CDR2 (germline): SGHRS, YFSETQ. The CDR3 is 18 amino acids. Trimming shortened V by 2 bases and J by 2 bases, and 21 bases separated the two germline ends. CDR3 in amino acids: CASSFPIERVLPTDTQYF. CDR3 DNA: TGCGCCAGCAGCTTCCCCATTGAGCGGGTTTTGCCCACAGATACGCAGTATTTT. Supplemented by reference TRBV5-1 and TRBJ2-3, the full variable domain reads KAGVTQTPRYLIKTRGQQVTLSCSPISGHRSVSWYQQTPGQGLQFLFEYFSETQRNKGNFPGRFSGRQFSNSRSEMNVSTLELGDSALYLCASSFPIERVLPTDTQYFGPGTRLTVL.

The rearrangement links TRBV5-4 to TRBJ2-5; 10 bases map to TRBD2. The CDR3 consists of 14 residues. In germline, CDR1 is SGHNT, CDR2 YYREEE (reference sequence). Trimming removed 2 bases from V and 4 bases from J; junction bases left unmatched: 2. The CDR3 nucleotides are TGTGCCAGCAGCTTAGCGGGGGGGCGAGAGACCCAGTACTTC. Amino acid sequence: CASSLAGGRETQYF.

Only one count was recorded for this clone. CDR3 in amino acids: CASSKEGYSNQPQHF. CDR3 sequence (DNA): TGTGCCAGCAGCAAAGAGGGATATAGCAATCAGCCCCAGCATTTT. V is TRBV21-1 and J is TRBJ1-5. TRBV21-1 is assigned pseudogene status. The CDR3 contains 15 residues.

This clone was recorded only once. The chain uses TRBV5-1 and TRBJ2-5, with a weak D call TRBD1 (5 bases). V lost 4 bases and J 0 bases, leaving 13 bases between the germline ends. The germline gives CDR1 SGHRS, CDR2 YFSETQ. This CDR3 comprises 15 residues. The CDR3 here is CASSLSRTYQETQYF. The CDR3 nucleotides read TGCGCCAGCAGCCTCAGCAGGACATACCAAGAGACCCAGTACTTC.

V usage is TRBV28 and J usage is TRBJ2-3; 12 nucleotides line up with TRBD2. There are 16 residues in the CDR3. V lost 6 bases to trimming and J lost 2 bases; unmatched junction nucleotides: 6. Germline V gene sequence: CDR1 MDHEN, CDR2 SYDVKM. CDR3 in amino acids: CASRPTSGGSTDTQYF. Here the CDR3 DNA reads TGTGCCAGCAGGCCGACTAGCGGGGGTTCCACAGATACGCAGTATTTT.

The chain joins TRBV2 to TRBJ1-2, with 9 positions matching TRBD1. CDR1 is SNHLY and CDR2 is FYNNEI in the germline V gene. The CDR3 spans 17 residues. J lost 5 bases, V lost 4 bases, and 14 bases had no gene match. The chain's CDR3 is CASSGVRGDRALYGYTF. Written as DNA, the CDR3 is TGTGCCAGCAGTGGAGTGAGGGGGGACAGGGCCCTTTATGGCTACACCTTC.

This chain connects TRBV7-8 to TRBJ2-2; D may be TRBD2 (5 bases). CDR1 is SGHVS and CDR2 is FQNEAQ in the germline V gene. V was pared by 2 bases and J by 4 bases, with 8 bases between. The CDR3 is made up of 14 amino acids. In DNA form, the CDR3 reads TGTGCCAGCAGCTTACCTAGCAGCACCGGGGAGCTGTTTTTT. This encodes CASSLPSSTGELFF.

This sequence joins TRBV7-9 and TRBJ2-1; 7 nucleotides align to TRBD2. Germline V gene sequence: CDR1 SEHNR, CDR2 FQNEAQ (reference sequence). With V trimmed by 2 bases and J by 10 bases, 5 bases remained unmatched. This CDR3 comprises 13 residues. Here the CDR3 DNA reads TGTGCCAGCAGCTTATCTAGCGGCTCGGAGCAGTTCTTC. Translated, it gives CASSLSSGSEQFF.

The chain employs TRBV5-1 and TRBJ2-5; the D is unclear. Near its end, the DNA agrees better with TRBJ2-7, so the J call may be wrong. The CDR3 totals 14 residues. Germline loops: CDR1 SGHRS, CDR2 YFSETQ. The CDR3 reads CASSPRGPTYEQYF. The DNA of the CDR3 is TGCGCCAGCAGCCCCCGTGGCCCTACCTACGAGCAGTACTTC.